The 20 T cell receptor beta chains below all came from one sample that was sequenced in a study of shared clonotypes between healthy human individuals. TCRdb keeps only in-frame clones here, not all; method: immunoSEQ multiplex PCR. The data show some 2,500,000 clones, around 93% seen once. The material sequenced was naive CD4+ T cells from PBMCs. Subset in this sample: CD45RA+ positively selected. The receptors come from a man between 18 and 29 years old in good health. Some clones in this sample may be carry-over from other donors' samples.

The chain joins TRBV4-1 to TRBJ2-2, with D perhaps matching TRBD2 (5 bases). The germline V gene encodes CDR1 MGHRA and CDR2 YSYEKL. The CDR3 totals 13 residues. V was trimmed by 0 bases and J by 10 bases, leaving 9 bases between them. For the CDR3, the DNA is TGCGCCAGCAGCCAAGATAGGGAGTCGGAGCTGTTTTTT. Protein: CASSQDRESELFF.

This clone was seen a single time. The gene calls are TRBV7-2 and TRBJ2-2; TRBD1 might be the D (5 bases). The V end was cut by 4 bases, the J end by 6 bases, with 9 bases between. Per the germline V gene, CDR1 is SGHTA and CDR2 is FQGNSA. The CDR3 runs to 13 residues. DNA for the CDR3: TGTGCCAGCAGCTCCAGGGTATCCGGGGAGCTGTTTTTT. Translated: CASSSRVSGELFF.

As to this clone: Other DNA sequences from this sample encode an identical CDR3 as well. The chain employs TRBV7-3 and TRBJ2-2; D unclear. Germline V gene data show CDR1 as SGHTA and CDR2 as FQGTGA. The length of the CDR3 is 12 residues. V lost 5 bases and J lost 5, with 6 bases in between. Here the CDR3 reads CASSPLTGELFF. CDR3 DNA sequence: TGTGCCAGCAGCCCTCTTACCGGGGAGCTGTTTTTT.

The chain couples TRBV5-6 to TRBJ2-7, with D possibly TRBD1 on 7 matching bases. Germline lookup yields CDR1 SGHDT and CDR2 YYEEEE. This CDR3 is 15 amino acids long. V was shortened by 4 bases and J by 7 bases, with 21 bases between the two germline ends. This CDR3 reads CASSRRGALRGEQYF. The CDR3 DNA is TGTGCCAGCAGCCGCAGGGGGGCCCTTCGTGGGGAGCAGTACTTC.

In DNA, the CDR3 is TGTGCCTGGAGTGCCGCCGGGACAGGAAATTCACCCCTCCACTTT. Its protein is CAWSAAGTGNSPLHF. The J gene is TRBJ1-6, the V gene TRBV30, with 8 bases matching TRBD1. This CDR3 spans 15 amino acids. J was trimmed by 7 bases and V by 1 base; bases with no gene match: 6. Germline loops: CDR1 GTSNPN, CDR2 SVGIG (reference sequence).

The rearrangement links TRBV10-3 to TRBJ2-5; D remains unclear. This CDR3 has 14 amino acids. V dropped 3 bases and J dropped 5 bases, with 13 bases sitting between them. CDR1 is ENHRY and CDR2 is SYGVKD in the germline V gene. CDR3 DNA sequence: TGTGCCATCAGTGATGGAAAGGGTCAGGAGACCCAGTACTTC. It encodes CAISDGKGQETQYF.

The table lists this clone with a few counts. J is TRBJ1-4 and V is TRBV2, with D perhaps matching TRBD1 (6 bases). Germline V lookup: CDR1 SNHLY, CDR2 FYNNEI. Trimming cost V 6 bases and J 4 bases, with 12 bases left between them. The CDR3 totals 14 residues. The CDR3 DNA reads TGTGCCAGCAGGGTAACAGGGTTTAATGAAAAACTGTTTTTT. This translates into CASRVTGFNEKLFF. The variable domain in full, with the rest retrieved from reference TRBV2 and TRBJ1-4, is EPEVTQTPSHQVTQMGQEVILRCVPISNHLYFYWYRQILGQKVEFLVSFYNNEISEKSEIFDDQFSVERPDGSNFTLKIRSTKLEDSAMYFCASRVTGFNEKLFFGSGTQLSVL.

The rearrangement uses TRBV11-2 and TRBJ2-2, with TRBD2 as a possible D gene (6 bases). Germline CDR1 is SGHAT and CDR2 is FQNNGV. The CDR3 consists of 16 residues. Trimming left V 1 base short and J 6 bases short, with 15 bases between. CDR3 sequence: CASSLVGQAGAGELFF. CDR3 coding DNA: TGTGCCAGCAGCTTAGTTGGCCAAGCGGGTGCCGGGGAGCTGTTTTTT.

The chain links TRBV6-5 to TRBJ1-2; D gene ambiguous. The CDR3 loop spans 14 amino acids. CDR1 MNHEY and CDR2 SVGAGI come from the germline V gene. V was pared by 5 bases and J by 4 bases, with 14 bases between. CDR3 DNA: TGTGCCAGCAGTATGGGGAGGCTTCTCTATGGCTACACCTTC. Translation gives CASSMGRLLYGYTF.

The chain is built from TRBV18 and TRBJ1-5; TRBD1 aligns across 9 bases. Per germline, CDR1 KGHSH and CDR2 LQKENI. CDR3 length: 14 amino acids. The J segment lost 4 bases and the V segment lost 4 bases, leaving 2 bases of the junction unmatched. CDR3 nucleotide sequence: TGTGCCAGCTCACAGGGGACAGGGAATCAGCCCCAGCATTTT. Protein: CASSQGTGNQPQHF.

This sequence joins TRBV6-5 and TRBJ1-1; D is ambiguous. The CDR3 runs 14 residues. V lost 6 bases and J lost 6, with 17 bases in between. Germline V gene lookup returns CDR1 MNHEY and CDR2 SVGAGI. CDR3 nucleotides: TGTGCCAGCAGCCGGAATATAGATTTCGCTGAAGCTTTCTTT. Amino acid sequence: CASSRNIDFAEAFF.

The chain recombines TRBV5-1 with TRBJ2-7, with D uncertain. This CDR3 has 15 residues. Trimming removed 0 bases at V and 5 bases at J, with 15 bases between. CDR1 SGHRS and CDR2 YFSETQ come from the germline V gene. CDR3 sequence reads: CASSLGPRPEHEQYF. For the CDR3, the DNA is TGCGCCAGCAGCTTGGGGCCCCGGCCGGAACACGAGCAGTACTTC.

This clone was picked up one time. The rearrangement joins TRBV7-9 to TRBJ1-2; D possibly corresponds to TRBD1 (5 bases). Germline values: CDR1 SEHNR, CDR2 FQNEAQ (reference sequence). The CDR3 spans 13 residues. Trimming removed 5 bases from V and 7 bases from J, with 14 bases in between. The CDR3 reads CASSPTGRLGYTF. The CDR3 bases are TGTGCCAGCAGCCCAACAGGCCGGCTTGGCTACACCTTC.

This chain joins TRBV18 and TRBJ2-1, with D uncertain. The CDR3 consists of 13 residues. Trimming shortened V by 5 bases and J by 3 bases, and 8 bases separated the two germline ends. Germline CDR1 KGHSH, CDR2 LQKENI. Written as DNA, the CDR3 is TGTGCCAGCTCAGGCAGCAACTACAATGAGCAGTTCTTC. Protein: CASSGSNYNEQFF.

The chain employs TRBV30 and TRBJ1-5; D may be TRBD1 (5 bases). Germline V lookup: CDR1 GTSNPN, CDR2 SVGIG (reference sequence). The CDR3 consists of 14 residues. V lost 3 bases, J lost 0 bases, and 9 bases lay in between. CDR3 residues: CAWSGGISNQPQHF. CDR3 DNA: TGTGCCTGGAGCGGGGGGATTAGCAATCAGCCCCAGCATTTT.

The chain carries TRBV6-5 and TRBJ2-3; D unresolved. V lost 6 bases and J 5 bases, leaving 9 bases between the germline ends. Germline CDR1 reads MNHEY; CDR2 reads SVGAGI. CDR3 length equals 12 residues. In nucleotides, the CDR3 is TGTGCCAGCAGGCACCTGCAAGATACGCAGTATTTT. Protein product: CASRHLQDTQYF.

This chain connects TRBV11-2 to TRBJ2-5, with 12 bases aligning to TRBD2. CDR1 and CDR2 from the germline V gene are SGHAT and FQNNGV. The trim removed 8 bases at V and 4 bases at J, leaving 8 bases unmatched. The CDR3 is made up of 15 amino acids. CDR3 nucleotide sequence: TGTGCCAGCGGCCGACTAGCGGGAGTTCCAGAGACCCAGTACTTC. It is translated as CASGRLAGVPETQYF. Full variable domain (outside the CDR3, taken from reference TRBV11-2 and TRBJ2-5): EAGVAQSPRYKIIEKRQSVAFWCNPISGHATLYWYQQILGQGPKLLIQFQNNGVVDDSQLPKDRFSAERLKGVDSTLKIQPAKLEDSAVYLCASGRLAGVPETQYFGPGTRLLVL.

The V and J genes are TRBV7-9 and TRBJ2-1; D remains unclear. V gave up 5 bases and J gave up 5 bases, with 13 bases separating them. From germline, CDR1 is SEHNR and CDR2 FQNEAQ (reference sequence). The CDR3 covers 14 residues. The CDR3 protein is CASSPRSPDNEQFF. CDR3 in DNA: TGTGCCAGCAGCCCCCGGTCCCCGGACAATGAGCAGTTCTTC.

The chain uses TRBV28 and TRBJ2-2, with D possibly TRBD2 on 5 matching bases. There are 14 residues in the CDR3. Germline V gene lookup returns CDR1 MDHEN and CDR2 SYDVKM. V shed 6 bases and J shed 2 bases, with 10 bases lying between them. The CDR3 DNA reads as TGTGCCAGCAGCCAGACTACTAACACCGGGGAGCTGTTTTTT. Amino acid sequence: CASSQTTNTGELFF.

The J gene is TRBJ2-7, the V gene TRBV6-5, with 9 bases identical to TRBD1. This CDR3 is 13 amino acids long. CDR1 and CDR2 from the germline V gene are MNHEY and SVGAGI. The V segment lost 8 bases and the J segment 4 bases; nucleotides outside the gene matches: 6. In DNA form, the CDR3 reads TGTGCCAGCGCCCGGGACAGGGCTTACGAGCAGTACTTC. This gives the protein CASARDRAYEQYF.